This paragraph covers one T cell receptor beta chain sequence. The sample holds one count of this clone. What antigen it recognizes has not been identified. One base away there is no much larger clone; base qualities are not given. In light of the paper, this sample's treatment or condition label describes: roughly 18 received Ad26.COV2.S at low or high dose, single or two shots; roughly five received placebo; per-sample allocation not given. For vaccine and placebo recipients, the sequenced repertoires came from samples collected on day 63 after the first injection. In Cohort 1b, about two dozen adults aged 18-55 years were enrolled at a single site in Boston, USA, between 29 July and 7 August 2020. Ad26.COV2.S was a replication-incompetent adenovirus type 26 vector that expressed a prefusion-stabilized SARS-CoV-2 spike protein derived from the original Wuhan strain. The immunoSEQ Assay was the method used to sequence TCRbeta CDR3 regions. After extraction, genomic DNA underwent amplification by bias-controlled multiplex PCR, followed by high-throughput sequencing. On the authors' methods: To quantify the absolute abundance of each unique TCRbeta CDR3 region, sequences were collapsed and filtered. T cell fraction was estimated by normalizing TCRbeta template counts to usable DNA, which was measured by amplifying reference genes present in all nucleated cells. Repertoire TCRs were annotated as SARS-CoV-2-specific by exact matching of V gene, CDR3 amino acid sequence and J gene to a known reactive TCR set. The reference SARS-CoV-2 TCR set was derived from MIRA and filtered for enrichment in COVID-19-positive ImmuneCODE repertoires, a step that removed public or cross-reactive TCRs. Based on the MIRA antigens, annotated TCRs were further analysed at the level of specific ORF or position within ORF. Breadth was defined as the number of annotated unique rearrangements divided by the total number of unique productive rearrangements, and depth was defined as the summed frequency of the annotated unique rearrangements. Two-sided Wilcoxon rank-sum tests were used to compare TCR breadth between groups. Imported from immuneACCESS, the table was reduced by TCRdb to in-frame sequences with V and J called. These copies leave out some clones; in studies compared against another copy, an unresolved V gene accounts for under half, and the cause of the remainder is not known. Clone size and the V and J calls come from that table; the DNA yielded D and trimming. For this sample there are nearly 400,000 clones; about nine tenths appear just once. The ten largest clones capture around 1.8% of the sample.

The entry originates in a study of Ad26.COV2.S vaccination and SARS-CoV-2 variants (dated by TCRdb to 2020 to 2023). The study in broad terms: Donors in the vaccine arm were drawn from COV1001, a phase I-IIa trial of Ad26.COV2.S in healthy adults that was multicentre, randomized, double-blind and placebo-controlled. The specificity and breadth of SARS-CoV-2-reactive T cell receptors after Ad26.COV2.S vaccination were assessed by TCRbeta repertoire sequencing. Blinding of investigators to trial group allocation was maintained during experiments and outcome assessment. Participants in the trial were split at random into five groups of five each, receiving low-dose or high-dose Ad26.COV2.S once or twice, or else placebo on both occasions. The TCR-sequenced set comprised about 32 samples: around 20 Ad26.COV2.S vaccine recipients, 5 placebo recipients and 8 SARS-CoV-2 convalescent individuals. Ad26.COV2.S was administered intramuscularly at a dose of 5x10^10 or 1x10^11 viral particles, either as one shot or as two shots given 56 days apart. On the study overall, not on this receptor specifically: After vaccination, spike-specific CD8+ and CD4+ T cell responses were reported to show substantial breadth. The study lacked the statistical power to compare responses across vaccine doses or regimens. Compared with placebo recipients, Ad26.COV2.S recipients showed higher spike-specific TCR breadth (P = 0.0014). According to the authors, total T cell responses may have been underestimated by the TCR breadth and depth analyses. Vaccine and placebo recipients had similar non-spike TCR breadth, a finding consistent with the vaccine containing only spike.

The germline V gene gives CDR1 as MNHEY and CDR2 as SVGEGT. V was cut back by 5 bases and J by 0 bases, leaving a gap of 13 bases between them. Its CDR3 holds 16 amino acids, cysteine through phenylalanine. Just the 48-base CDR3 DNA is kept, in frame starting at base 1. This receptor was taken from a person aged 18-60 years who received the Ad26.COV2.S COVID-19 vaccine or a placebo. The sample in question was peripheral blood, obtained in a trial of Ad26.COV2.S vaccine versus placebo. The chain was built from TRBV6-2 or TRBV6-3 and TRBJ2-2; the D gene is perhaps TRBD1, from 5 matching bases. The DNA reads TGTGCCAGCAGTGCCCGACAGCTTACGAACACCGGGGAGCTGTTTTTT. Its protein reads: CASSARQLTNTGELFF.